This T cell receptor beta chain originates from a study of cytotoxic CD8 clonotypes in ibrutinib-treated CLL. This CDR3 is 14 amino acids long. Trimming removed 3 bases from V and 0 bases from J, with 6 bases in between. From germline, CDR1 is SGDLS and CDR2 YYNGEE. Some clones are missing from TCRdb's copy, which holds only in-frame ones; the method was immunoSEQ multiplex PCR. Altogether 55,000 to 80,000 clones are present, about nine tenths being singletons, with the ten largest covering approximately 3.1%. The receptor was derived from a human donor with chronic lymphocytic leukemia. J is TRBJ2-2 and V is TRBV9; D remains ambiguous. Specimen: PBMCs, collected after 12 months of ibrutinib treatment. Written as DNA, the CDR3 is TGTGCCAGCAGCGACATAACGAACACCGGGGAGCTGTTTTTT. Protein sequence: CASSDITNTGELFF. Variable domain in full (rest from reference TRBV9 and TRBJ2-2): DSGVTQTPKHLITATGQRVTLRCSPRSGDLSVYWYQQSLDQGLQFLIQYYNGEERAKGNILERFSAQQFPDLHSELNLSSLELGDSALYFCASSDITNTGELFFGEGSRLTVL.